Here is one TCR beta chain with its context. The antigen is undetermined. The sample originates from a study of T cell repertoires in cytomegalovirus infection. Overall study: Carrying CMV and the relevant HLA type showed in public TCR beta signatures.

TCRdb recomputed calls from the reads with MiXCR, one row per CDR3 protein. Among approximately 500,000 distinct CDR3 sequences listed, about 17% were seen once. V lost 3 bases, J lost 4 bases, and 4 bases lay in between. The CDR3 runs 13 residues. Looked up from germline, CDR1 is MNHEY and CDR2 is SMNVEV (reference sequence). Findings and limits, study-wide: Ex vivo, HLA-C-restricted CMV-specific TCR beta clonotypes prevailed over the rest of the response.

The rearrangement joins TRBV27 to TRBJ1-6; D not certain. The sequence was obtained from a human donor in good health (CMV status not recorded). Some clones in this sample may be carry-over from other donors' samples. Sample: CD8+ T cells from PBMCs. This CDR3 is CASSLHYNSPLHF. For the CDR3, the DNA is TGTGCCAGCAGTTTGCATTATAATTCACCCCTCCACTTT.